The 16 T cell receptor beta chains reported below all come from one sample, sequenced in a study of T cells in Graves' hyperthyroidism and ophthalmopathy. Amplification of TCR beta CDR3 regions used RNA as the template. First-round RT-PCR targeting the TCR CDR3 was performed with the HTBI primer set. TCRdb processed the multiplex PCR reads anew with MiXCR; each CDR3 protein has one entry. The sample has more than 550,000 distinct CDR3 sequences; around 20% are singletons. Material: blood. These receptors all stem from a woman in her forties or fifties with Graves' hyperthyroidism that later progressed to Graves' ophthalmopathy.

The rearrangement links TRBV10-3 to TRBJ2-5; D gene ambiguous. Germline V gene data show CDR1 as ENHRY and CDR2 as SYGVKD. The V end lost 4 bases, the J end lost 2 bases, and 14 bases lay between the germline ends. The CDR3 loop spans 15 amino acids. CDR3 in DNA: TGTGCCATCAGTGGAGAAAACCAGGTTCAAGAGACCCAGTACTTC. It codes for CAISGENQVQETQYF.

Details on this clonotype: A much larger clone lies one base from this, so it may be a read error. The CDR3 does not close with the conserved phenylalanine or tryptophan, likely indicating a read error. The chain uses TRBV2 and TRBJ2-7; TRBD2 matches at 16 bases. Germline V CDR1 and CDR2: SNHLY, FYNNEI. This CDR3 comprises 17 residues. V shed 3 bases and J 5 bases; nucleotides not matched to a gene: 7. The CDR3 nucleotides are TGTGCCAGCAGTGAGGGACTAGCGGGGGGGCTTCTCCACGAGCAGTACTCC. The encoded protein is CASSEGLAGGLLHEQYS.

This clonotype has at least ten counts. The V and J genes are TRBV2 and TRBJ2-5; 8 nucleotides line up with TRBD1. V gave up 8 bases and J gave up 5 bases; unmatched junction bases: 1. The CDR3 is made up of 11 amino acids. The germline V gene encodes CDR1 SNHLY and CDR2 FYNNEI. CDR3 sequence reads: CASRDRETQYF. CDR3 sequence (DNA): TGTGCCAGCCGGGACAGGGAGACCCAGTACTTC.

The V call is TRBV5-1, the J call TRBJ1-6; TRBD1 matches at 11 bases. Looked up from germline, CDR1 is SGHRS and CDR2 is YFSETQ. The J segment lost 9 bases and the V segment lost 4 bases, leaving 12 bases of the junction unmatched. This CDR3 region has 17 residues. The CDR3 DNA reads TGCGCCAGCAGCAACCTAGCCAGGGACAGGGGGAGTTCACCCCTCCACTTT. Its translation is CASSNLARDRGSSPLHF.

This clonotype was seen a handful of times. The rearrangement joins TRBV14 to TRBJ2-1; the D is unclear. Trimming pared 2 bases from V and 0 bases from J, leaving 14 bases between. The CDR3 contains 17 residues. Germline CDR1 SGHDN, CDR2 FVKESK. CDR3 amino acids: CASSQLAALSSYNEQFF. The CDR3 bases are TGTGCCAGCAGCCAATTGGCGGCACTTAGCTCCTACAATGAGCAGTTCTTC.

Many counts were recorded for this clonotype. The chain employs TRBV3-1 and TRBJ2-7, with D possibly being TRBD1 (5 bases). The V and J ends lost 1 base and 3 bases respectively, with 10 bases between them. Germline V gene sequence: CDR1 LGHDT, CDR2 YNNKEL (reference sequence). This CDR3 spans 14 amino acids. In DNA, the CDR3 is TGTGCCAGCAGCCAAGGAGCAGGGATCTACGAGCAGTACTTC. Its translation is CASSQGAGIYEQYF.

This clonotype was seen a few times. V is TRBV6-1 and J is TRBJ1-2; 7 bases line up with TRBD1. Trimming cost V 6 bases and J 4 bases; bases outside gene matches: 11. CDR3 length: 15 residues. Germline lookup yields CDR1 MNHNS and CDR2 SASEGT. The CDR3 reads CASRRGQTEGYGYTF. The CDR3, as DNA: TGTGCCAGCAGGAGGGGACAGACGGAGGGCTATGGCTACACCTTC.

This clonotype was seen ten or more times. The chain joins TRBV11-2 to TRBJ2-5; D may match TRBD1 or TRBD2 (6 bases each). Germline V CDR1 and CDR2: SGHAT, FQNNGV. V was clipped by 0 bases and J by 2 bases, with 16 bases between them. This CDR3 has 17 amino acids. In nucleotides, the CDR3 is TGTGCCAGCAGCTTAGAACGGGGGCAGGGTGGACAAGAGACCCAGTACTTC. It yields the protein CASSLERGQGGQETQYF.

This clonotype came up many times. V and J are TRBV11-2 and TRBJ2-7, with 8 nucleotides matching TRBD1. Per the germline V gene, CDR1 is SGHAT and CDR2 is FQNNGV. CDR3 length equals 17 residues. The junction had 9 bases not matched to a gene; V was cut back by 2 bases and J by 0 bases. CDR3 nucleotides: TGTGCCAGCAGCTTATTCCCGGGACAGGTGAGCTCCTACGAGCAGTACTTC. This translates into CASSLFPGQVSSYEQYF.

Only a few counts were recorded for this clonotype. This chain links TRBV24-1 with TRBJ1-5, with D hard to call. V was cut by 4 bases and J by 10 bases, with 19 bases left in between. CDR3 length: 15 residues. Looked up from germline, CDR1 is KGHDR and CDR2 is SFDVKD. The CDR3 protein is CATSEPGRWDAPQHF. DNA for the CDR3: TGTGCCACCAGTGAACCTGGACGATGGGATGCCCCCCAGCATTTT.

The V call is TRBV9, the J call TRBJ1-1; D is unclear. The CDR3 contains 13 residues. Trimming took 0 bases from V and 5 from J, leaving 8 bases between them. CDR1 is SGDLS and CDR2 is YYNGEE in the germline V gene. CDR3 DNA sequence: TGTGCCAGCAGCGTAGAGGTTTCGACTGAAGCTTTCTTT. Translating it yields CASSVEVSTEAFF.

This clonotype has just a few counts. This rearrangement joins TRBV6-1 to TRBJ2-6; a weak D match, TRBD1 (6 bases). CDR1 MNHNS and CDR2 SASEGT come from the germline V gene. The CDR3 covers 15 residues. V gave up 7 bases and J gave up 2 bases, with 12 bases separating them. CDR3 DNA: TGTGCCAGCAATCGAGGACAGCCTGGGGCCAACGTCCTGACTTTC. This codes for CASNRGQPGANVLTF.

The chain uses TRBV29-1 and TRBJ1-3; D is unresolved. V was shortened by 3 bases and J by 2 bases, with 8 bases between the two germline ends. Germline V gene data show CDR1 as SQVTM and CDR2 as ANQGSEA. This CDR3 is built from 13 residues. The chain's CDR3 is CSVESGAGNTIYF. The CDR3 DNA follows: TGCAGCGTTGAGAGCGGGGCTGGAAACACCATATATTTT.

The chain links TRBV27 to TRBJ1-1; 7 nucleotides agree with TRBD1. V shed 6 bases and J 1 base; nucleotides not matched to a gene: 8. This CDR3 has 15 residues. In germline, CDR1 is MNHEY, CDR2 SMNVEV (reference sequence). CDR3 loop: CASRRTGPQNTEAFF. In DNA form, the CDR3 reads TGTGCCAGCAGGAGGACAGGCCCGCAGAACACTGAAGCTTTCTTT.

The CDR3 loop reads CASSPDRGDIGTGELFF. The CDR3 DNA reads as TGCGCCAGCAGCCCGGACAGGGGGGATATTGGAACCGGGGAGCTGTTTTTT. The chain combines TRBV5-1 with TRBJ2-2; 10 bases fit TRBD1. V was pared by 4 bases and J by 5 bases, with 11 bases of the junction left unmatched. CDR1 and CDR2 from the germline V gene are SGHRS and YFSETQ. CDR3 length: 17 residues.

In this sample, this clonotype turned up many times. The rearrangement uses TRBV5-1 and TRBJ1-1, with D tentatively TRBD1 (5 bases). Trimming left V 4 bases short and J 0 bases short, with 13 bases between. Per the germline V gene, CDR1 is SGHRS and CDR2 is YFSETQ. The CDR3 contains 15 residues. The DNA of the CDR3 is TGCGCCAGCAGCCAAACGACAGATTTGAACACTGAAGCTTTCTTT. Translation gives CASSQTTDLNTEAFF.